This T cell receptor (beta chain) was sequenced for a study of radiotherapy plus CTLA-4 blockade in lung cancer. Only in-frame clones appear in the TCRdb table, and some are missing; sequencing was by immunoSEQ multiplex PCR. Seen here are fewer than 95,000 clones, 83% observed once, and the top ten hold more than 0.75%. This clone occurred a few times. Germline values: CDR1 SQVTM, CDR2 ANQGSEA. The CDR3 has 15 residues. Trimming removed 7 bases from V and 7 bases from J, with 23 bases in between. This material consisted of peripheral blood, taken from a patient treated with radiotherapy plus ipilimumab. V is TRBV29-1 and J is TRBJ2-1; D gene unclear. The receptor was isolated from a human donor with non-small cell lung cancer who had stable disease on radiotherapy plus ipilimumab. The CDR3 reads CSARTGTLTRNEQFF. CDR3 sequence (DNA): TGCAGCGCTCGAACTGGCACTTTAACGAGGAATGAGCAGTTCTTC.